Below are 21 T cell receptor beta chains sequenced from a single sample in a study of T cell responses to AZD1222 COVID-19 vaccine (dated by TCRdb to 2020 to 2022). Libraries were built with the immunoSEQ multiplex PCR assay. TCRdb mirrors the immuneACCESS table, restricted to in-frame sequences. Some clones are absent from its copies; in checked studies, under half trace to an unresolved V gene, and the reason for the others is unknown. This sample has about 81,000 clones in its table, and 90% to 95% of those were observed once. The ten largest clonotypes hold 5% to 6.5% of the sample. In light of the paper, this sample's time point label describes: baseline before first vaccination. This specimen consisted of peripheral blood, obtained on day 0 of AZD1222 vaccination. Receptor source: an adult in good health.

J is TRBJ2-5 and V is TRBV6-2 or TRBV6-3; D remains ambiguous. V was cut by 2 bases and J by 1 base, with 8 bases left in between. CDR1 and CDR2 from the germline V gene are MNHEY and SVGEGT. CDR3 size: 14 residues. Written as DNA, the CDR3 is TGTGCCAGCAGTTACAGTCCCCCCCAAGAGACCCAGTACTTC. This translates into CASSYSPPQETQYF.

This clone is a singleton in its sample. The J gene is TRBJ2-4, the V gene TRBV19; the D is unclear. This CDR3 is built from 13 residues. The germline V gene has CDR1 LNHDA and CDR2 SQIVND (reference sequence). Trimming cost V 3 bases and J 11 bases, with 14 bases left between them. As DNA, the CDR3 is TGTGCCAGTAGTATCCCGGTCGCTGGGGTTCAGTACTTC. Residues: CASSIPVAGVQYF.

The gene calls are TRBV3-1 (or the pseudogene TRBV3-2) and TRBJ1-6; D unresolved. The CDR3 has 15 amino acids. The V end was cut by 1 base, the J end by 9 bases, with 13 bases between. CDR1 and CDR2 from the germline V gene are LGHDT and YNNKEL (reference sequence). The CDR3: CASSQGLGSGSPLHF. The CDR3 nucleotides read TGTGCCAGCAGCCAAGGTCTGGGGTCGGGTTCACCCCTCCACTTT.

This clone is a singleton in its sample. The rearrangement joins TRBV6-6 to TRBJ1-2, with D possibly being TRBD1 (5 bases). V gave up 2 bases and J gave up 3 bases, with 10 bases separating them. In germline, CDR1 is MNHNY, CDR2 SVGAGI (reference sequence). The CDR3 extends over 14 amino acids. The CDR3 DNA reads TGTGCCAGCAGTTACACGACAGACGACTATGGCTACACCTTC. Residues: CASSYTTDDYGYTF.

For this clone: At one of its ends the junction is not consistent with the germline gene, which may arise from a read error. V and J are TRBV6-2 or TRBV6-3 and TRBJ2-7; TRBD1 is a possible D gene (5 bases). This CDR3 has 14 residues. Germline loops: CDR1 MNHEY, CDR2 SVGEGT. The DNA of the CDR3 is TGTGCCAGCAGTTACTCGGGGCTGCCCTACCAGCAGTACTTC. As protein: CASSYSGLPYQQYF.

This rearrangement joins TRBV4-1 to TRBJ2-1, with 8 bases lining up with TRBD2. The trim removed 0 bases at V and 2 bases at J, leaving 6 bases unmatched. CDR1 and CDR2 from the germline V gene are MGHRA and YSYEKL. The CDR3 runs 17 residues. This CDR3 reads CASSQDLGGRTYNEQFF. The CDR3 bases are TGCGCCAGCAGCCAAGATCTAGGCGGGAGGACCTACAATGAGCAGTTCTTC.

This sequence joins TRBV7-2 and TRBJ1-4, with D tentatively TRBD1 (6 bases). This CDR3 is 16 amino acids long. Germline loops: CDR1 SGHTA, CDR2 FQGNSA. Trimming took 1 base from V and 0 from J, leaving 9 bases between them. The CDR3 spells CASSLVDSSTNEKLFF. CDR3 DNA sequence: TGTGCCAGCAGCTTAGTGGACAGCTCAACTAATGAAAAACTGTTTTTT.

There are a few counts of this clone. V gene TRBV28 combines with J gene TRBJ1-3, with 8 bases that match TRBD1. The germline CDR1 and CDR2 sequences are MDHEN and SYDVKM. With V trimmed by 6 bases and J by 0 bases, 4 bases remained unmatched. The CDR3 has 15 amino acids. The CDR3, as DNA: TGTGCCAGCAGCCCCGGGACAGGCTCTGGAAACACCATATATTTT. This sequence encodes CASSPGTGSGNTIYF.

The rearrangement joins TRBV5-8 to TRBJ2-5; D is uncertain. Germline V gene data show CDR1 as SGHTS and CDR2 as YDEGEE. The CDR3 length is 12 residues. V lost 2 bases and J 5 bases, leaving 7 bases between the germline ends. The chain's CDR3 is CASSLARETQYF. CDR3 nucleotides: TGTGCCAGCAGCTTAGCCCGGGAGACCCAGTACTTC.

The chain joins TRBV28 to TRBJ2-1, with TRBD2 identical over 7 bases. This CDR3 comprises 16 residues. Germline V gene lookup returns CDR1 MDHEN and CDR2 SYDVKM. After removal of 6 bases from V and 2 bases from J, the junction contained 10 bases not matched to a gene. The CDR3 region has the DNA TGTGCCAGCAGCCTGGGGGGGAGATCCCCCTACAATGAGCAGTTCTTC. Residues: CASSLGGRSPYNEQFF.

The gene calls are TRBV3-1 (or the pseudogene TRBV3-2) and TRBJ2-3, with D perhaps matching TRBD1 or TRBD2 (5 bases each). Germline CDR1 reads LGHDT; CDR2 reads YNNKEL (reference sequence). Trimming shortened V by 5 bases and J by 4 bases, and 13 bases separated the two germline ends. The CDR3 loop spans 14 amino acids. The CDR3 loop is CASSYLAGSDTQYF. As DNA, the CDR3 is TGTGCCAGCAGCTACCTAGCAGGGTCAGATACGCAGTATTTT.

This chain uses TRBV11-1 with TRBJ2-3; TRBD2 aligns across 8 bases. J lost 9 bases, V lost 7 bases, and 9 bases had no gene match. In germline, CDR1 is SGHAT, CDR2 FQDESV (reference sequence). This CDR3 is built from 13 residues. For the CDR3, the DNA is TGTGCCAGCACCCCGGGACTAGTTGGGACGCAGTATTTT. Encoded protein: CASTPGLVGTQYF.

The chain combines TRBV2 with TRBJ2-7; 8 bases map to TRBD2. The germline CDR1 and CDR2 sequences are SNHLY and FYNNEI. V lost 11 bases to trimming and J lost 2 bases; unmatched junction nucleotides: 8. CDR3 length: 13 amino acids. CDR3 bases: TGTGCCCTAAGGACGGGGGGGACCTACGAGCAGTACTTC. It translates to CALRTGGTYEQYF.

The chain employs TRBV5-4 and TRBJ2-1; D might be TRBD1 (5 bases). Germline V CDR1 and CDR2: SGHNT, YYREEE (reference sequence). V was trimmed by 4 bases and J by 9 bases, leaving 14 bases between them. CDR3 length equals 13 residues. CDR3 amino acids: CASSPLGPGEQFF. CDR3 nucleotides: TGTGCCAGCAGCCCTCTGGGGCCGGGTGAGCAGTTCTTC. Using reference TRBV5-4 and TRBJ2-1 for the parts outside the CDR3, the full variable domain is ETGVTQSPTHLIKTRGQQVTLRCSSQSGHNTVSWYQQALGQGPQFIFQYYREEENGRGNFPPRFSGLQFPNYSSELNVNALELDDSALYLCASSPLGPGEQFFGPGTRLTVL.

The rearrangement joins TRBV20-1 to TRBJ2-2, with D possibly TRBD1 on 6 matching bases. Germline lookup yields CDR1 DFQATT and CDR2 SNEGSKA (reference sequence). Trimming took off 4 bases at V and 6 bases at J, with 12 bases between the two ends. This CDR3 region has 13 residues. The CDR3 here is CSANEGDAGELFF. The CDR3 nucleotides are TGCAGTGCTAATGAGGGGGATGCCGGGGAGCTGTTTTTT.

The genes are TRBV27 and TRBJ2-1, with 7 bases fitting TRBD1. Trimming cost V 5 bases and J 4 bases; bases outside gene matches: 17. CDR1 and CDR2 from the germline V gene are MNHEY and SMNVEV (reference sequence). The CDR3 runs 18 residues. The CDR3 loop reads CASSPLPKTGYSYNEQFF. DNA for the CDR3: TGTGCCAGCAGTCCCCTCCCGAAGACAGGGTACTCATACAATGAGCAGTTCTTC.

The CDR3: CASSVEVRDTQYF. The DNA for the CDR3 is TGTGCCAGCAGCGTAGAAGTTCGGGATACGCAGTATTTT. The J gene is TRBJ2-3, the V gene TRBV9; D gene uncertain. The CDR3 loop spans 13 amino acids. V lost 0 bases and J lost 6, with 8 bases in between. In germline, CDR1 is SGDLS, CDR2 YYNGEE.

V and J are TRBV28 and TRBJ2-1; 11 nucleotides match TRBD2. The V and J ends lost 2 bases and 8 bases, in that order; junction bases with no gene match: 8. The V gene's germline CDR1 is MDHEN and CDR2 SYDVKM. The CDR3 spans 16 residues. This CDR3 is CASSLVRSSGRYEQFF. DNA for the CDR3: TGTGCCAGCAGTTTAGTTAGGTCTAGCGGGAGGTATGAGCAGTTCTTC.

Here the CDR3 DNA reads TGTGCCAGCAGGAGCGGACTAGCGGGATACAATGAGCAGTTCTTC. Translating gives CASRSGLAGYNEQFF. V usage is TRBV7-8 and J usage is TRBJ2-1; 12 bases line up with TRBD2. V lost 6 bases and J lost 4; bases outside the gene matches: 4. CDR3 size: 15 residues. Per the germline V gene, CDR1 is SGHVS and CDR2 is FQNEAQ.

A few counts support this clone. This chain uses TRBV5-1 with TRBJ2-3; D may be TRBD2 (6 bases). The CDR3 loop spans 14 amino acids. From germline, CDR1 is SGHRS and CDR2 YFSETQ. Between the trimmed V and J ends, which lost 2 bases and 5 bases, there was a span of 12 bases. DNA for the CDR3: TGCGCCAGCAGCTTTAGCGGAGGAGTAGATACGCAGTATTTT. Protein product: CASSFSGGVDTQYF.

The chain is built from TRBV7-3 and TRBJ2-1; perhaps TRBD1 as D (6 bases). Germline V lookup: CDR1 SGHTA, CDR2 FQGTGA. V shed 5 bases and J shed 1 base, with 24 bases lying between them. The CDR3 is 19 amino acids. CDR3 sequence reads: CASSPLPPWARGSYNEQFF. For the CDR3, the DNA is TGTGCCAGCAGCCCCCTTCCCCCTTGGGCCAGGGGTTCCTACAATGAGCAGTTCTTC. Full variable domain (outside the CDR3, taken from reference TRBV7-3 and TRBJ2-1): GAGVSQTPSNKVTEKGKYVELRCDPISGHTALYWYRQSLGQGPEFLIYFQGTGAADDSGLPNDRFFAVRPEGSVSTLKIQRTERGDSAVYLCASSPLPPWARGSYNEQFFGPGTRLTVL.